The 8 T cell receptor beta chains listed next were all sequenced from one sample in a study of cytotoxic CD8 clonotypes in ibrutinib-treated CLL. Libraries were prepared by immunoSEQ multiplex PCR; TCRdb keeps only in-frame clonotypes and omits some of them. This table holds some 170,000 clones, nearly 90% found once. Material: PBMCs, obtained at disease progression, from a patient treated with ibrutinib. These receptors were collected from a human donor with chronic lymphocytic leukemia.

The rearrangement uses TRBV19 and TRBJ1-3, with unresolved D. The V and J ends lost 6 bases and 0 bases respectively, with 9 bases between them. The CDR3 totals 14 residues. Germline V CDR1 and CDR2: LNHDA, SQIVND (reference sequence). CDR3 region: CASRTDGSGNTIYF. For the CDR3, the DNA is TGTGCCAGTAGAACCGATGGCTCTGGAAACACCATATATTTT.

The chain is built from TRBV5-1 and TRBJ2-2; D call uncertain. Germline V gene lookup returns CDR1 SGHRS and CDR2 YFSETQ. Trimming shortened V by 0 bases and J by 1 base, and 10 bases separated the two germline ends. CDR3 length: 16 residues. The CDR3 nucleotides are TGCGCCAGCAGCTTGGATCCGGGTCGGAACACCGGGGAGCTGTTTTTT. It codes for CASSLDPGRNTGELFF.

The chain links TRBV11-2 to TRBJ2-7; 10 bases are a match to TRBD2. The length of the CDR3 is 17 residues. The germline V gene encodes CDR1 SGHAT and CDR2 FQNNGV. V trimming: 0 bases; J trimming: 3 bases; junction bases outside the gene matches: 8. This CDR3 is CASSLEFGAGGDYEQYF. The CDR3 bases are TGTGCCAGCAGCTTAGAATTCGGAGCGGGAGGGGACTACGAGCAGTACTTC.

This rearrangement joins TRBV7-3 to TRBJ2-7, with TRBD1 as a possible D gene (5 bases). Germline CDR1 and CDR2: SGHTA and FQGTGA. This CDR3 spans 15 amino acids. V was pared by 1 base and J by 3 bases, with 13 bases between. In nucleotides, the CDR3 is TGTGCCAGCAGCTTAATGGTGGGGCCATACTACGAGCAGTACTTC. Translated, it gives CASSLMVGPYYEQYF. The full variable domain, completed using reference TRBV7-3 and TRBJ2-7, is GAGVSQTPSNKVTEKGKYVELRCDPISGHTALYWYRQSLGQGPEFLIYFQGTGAADDSGLPNDRFFAVRPEGSVSTLKIQRTERGDSAVYLCASSLMVGPYYEQYFGPGTRLTVT.

This clone came up a few times. The chain has TRBV27 and TRBJ1-5, with TRBD1 matching 8 bases. The germline gives CDR1 MNHEY, CDR2 SMNVEV (reference sequence). J was trimmed by 7 bases and V by 2 bases; bases with no gene match: 13. CDR3 size: 17 residues. CDR3: CASSLRTGNVVSQPQHF. The CDR3 DNA is TGTGCCAGCAGTTTAAGGACAGGGAACGTTGTCTCGCAGCCCCAGCATTTT.

The genes are TRBV5-8 and TRBJ2-1; weak D call: TRBD2 (5 bases). The CDR3 sequence is 14 residues long. V lost 4 bases, J lost 5 bases, and 13 bases lay in between. Germline CDR1 is SGHTS and CDR2 is YDEGEE. This CDR3 is CASSPWERHNEQFF. Written as DNA, the CDR3 is TGTGCCAGCAGCCCGTGGGAGCGGCACAATGAGCAGTTCTTC.

V usage is TRBV5-4 and J usage is TRBJ2-3; D gene uncertain. The CDR3 is made up of 13 amino acids. The germline V gene encodes CDR1 SGHNT and CDR2 YYREEE (reference sequence). V lost 2 bases and J lost 4, with 8 bases in between. For the CDR3, the DNA is TGTGCCAGCAGCTTTTGGCAGGCAGATACGCAGTATTTT. Translating it yields CASSFWQADTQYF.

Here the CDR3 DNA reads TGTGCCAGCAGACGGGACAGGGGTACCTACGAGCAGTACTTC. It encodes CASRRDRGTYEQYF. The chain links TRBV27 to TRBJ2-7; TRBD1 agrees at 10 bases. Per germline, CDR1 MNHEY and CDR2 SMNVEV (reference sequence). The CDR3 contains 14 residues. Trimming at V came to 6 bases and at J to 2 bases, leaving 4 bases not matched to a gene.